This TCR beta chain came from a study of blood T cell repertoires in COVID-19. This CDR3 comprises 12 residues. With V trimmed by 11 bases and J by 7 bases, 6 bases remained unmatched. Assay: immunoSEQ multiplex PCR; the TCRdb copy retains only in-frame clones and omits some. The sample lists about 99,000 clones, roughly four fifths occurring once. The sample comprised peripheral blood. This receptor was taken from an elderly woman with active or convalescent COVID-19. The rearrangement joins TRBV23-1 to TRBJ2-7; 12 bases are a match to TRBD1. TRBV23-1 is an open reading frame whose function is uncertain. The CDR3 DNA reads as TGCGCCCTGGGACAGGGGGCCGTTGAGCAGTACTTC. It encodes CALGQGAVEQYF.